Described below is a single TCR beta chain sequence and its context. The data belong to a study of blood T cell repertoires in COVID-19. On the study more broadly: COVID-19 samples collected from the United States, Italy and Spain covered acute and convalescent phases. In each case, the material was cDNA or gDNA derived from T cells, B-cell-depleted T cells, or PBMCs.

The CDR3 totals 14 residues. The V gene lost 1 base and the J gene lost 5 bases, with 14 bases spanning the gap. From germline, CDR1 is SQVTM and CDR2 ANQGSEA. In the authors' workflow: How many nucleated cells were present was estimated from reference gene primer amplification. Here immunoSEQ multiplex PCR was the method, and the copy in TCRdb shows in-frame clones only, minus some. The V and J calls and the clone size are those of that table, but D and trimming were determined from the DNA. The repertoire holds some 120,000 clones, over 60% seen once, with roughly 8.6% in the top ten. Material: peripheral blood. The clonotype originates from a human donor in a cohort sampled during active COVID-19. The chain links TRBV29-1 to TRBJ1-1; D may be TRBD1 (5 bases). The chain's CDR3 is CSVEGGGAGTEAFF. The CDR3 DNA reads as TGCAGCGTTGAAGGGGGTGGGGCTGGAACTGAAGCTTTCTTT.